Here is one TCR beta chain with its context. Its specific antigen is unknown. Per-base qualities were not stored, and no clone one base away is much larger. The data are from a study of blood T cell repertoires in COVID-19 (TCRdb year 2020). With regard to the full study: Samples covering the acute and convalescent phases of COVID-19 were provided by collaborators in the United States, Italy and Spain. The material from the prospective study consisted of cDNA or gDNA derived from T cells, B-cell-depleted T cells, or PBMCs. The dataset comprised deeply sampled blood TCRbeta repertoires from subjects exposed to, actively infected with, or recovered from COVID-19. The repertoires were released in a freely available public database intended as a resource for research on the immune response to SARS-CoV-2. The samples were drawn from the first 160 participants of the ongoing ImmuneRACE study and from 1,254 subjects provided by 6 global collaborators. A de-identified subject ID, COVID-19 status, age in years and sex were almost always included in the sample metadata. Where available, HLA class I and class II types were obtained from metadata supplied by the sample provider rather than from assay-based typing. Points the paper makes about the study in general: The amount of clinical and demographic metadata varied by source and participant and was provided uncurated.

Including cysteine and phenylalanine, the CDR3 has 16 amino acids. CDR3 DNA is the only sequence kept; it has 48 bases, read in frame from the first base. Unmatched junction bases come to 4, with V trimmed by 3 bases and J by 0 bases. Via the germline V gene, CDR1 is KGHDR and CDR2 SFDVKD. TCRbeta CDR3 regions were amplified from genomic DNA using the immunoSEQ Assay, a bias-controlled multiplex PCR. Concerning the study's data processing: Within the assay, amplification of reference gene primers was used to estimate how many nucleated cells each sample contained. Sequence reads were collapsed and filtered to measure the absolute abundance of every unique TCRbeta CDR3 rearrangement. For each sample, productive Simpson clonality was calculated as the square root of Simpson's diversity index across productive rearrangements. The table comes from immuneACCESS by way of TCRdb, which keeps in-frame sequences with V and J called. Part of the clones is missing from these tables; in studies checked, under half for an unresolved V gene and the rest for unknown reasons. Clone size and V and J calls were adopted from that table, with D and trimming inferred from the DNA. Within this sample are under 250,000 clones, with about four fifths of them counted one time only. About 5.3% of the sample is taken by the ten largest.

In the prospective study, participants were roughly 18 to 95 years old, resided in fewer than 25 geographic areas of the United States, and were enrolled through a virtual design. In the prospective study, participants were assigned to cohorts based on the clinical history participants reported in a screening survey and a study questionnaire. Exposed participants had been in contact, within 2 weeks of entering the study, with a person who had a PCR-confirmed or clinician-diagnosed case of COVID-19. Each participant in the prospective study had whole blood, serum and a nasopharyngeal or oropharyngeal swab collected by mobile phlebotomists. Additional blood draws and questionnaires over an approximately two-month period could optionally be provided by prospective study participants. Blood samples from the prospective study were shipped frozen or at room temperature prior to DNA extraction.

Sequencing used PBMCs or T cells enriched from blood (not recorded which). The sequence links TRBV24-1 to TRBJ2-1, and TRBD1 matches 7 of the central bases. The sequence was obtained from a woman between 45 and 60 years old who had been exposed to COVID-19. The CDR3: CATSDPGQNSYNEQFF. The nucleotide sequence is given as TGTGCCACCAGTGATCCGGGACAGAACTCCTACAATGAGCAGTTCTTC.